One sample yielded the 17 T cell receptor beta chains listed below, sequenced in a study of OX40 agonist ivuxolimab in advanced cancers. Profiling relied on immunoSEQ multiplex PCR, and the TCRdb table lists in-frame clones only, not all of them. The sample consists of fewer than 90,000 clones, around nine tenths of them appearing once. The specimen was CD4+ or CD8+ T cells sorted from blood, collected in a trial of the OX40 agonist ivuxolimab. The receptors shown here come from an adult with an advanced solid tumor such as melanoma, head and neck, liver or kidney cancer.

There are a few counts of this clone. The chain has TRBV4-1 and TRBJ1-5; no clear D. Germline assignment: CDR1 MGHRA and CDR2 YSYEKL. The CDR3 consists of 12 residues. The V gene lost 4 bases and the J gene lost 6 bases, with 7 bases spanning the gap. The CDR3: CASSPGGQPQHF. The DNA of the CDR3 is TGCGCCAGCAGCCCCGGCGGTCAGCCCCAGCATTTT.

This chain uses TRBV25-1 with TRBJ1-6, with 11 bases fitting TRBD1. From germline, CDR1 is MGHDK and CDR2 SYGVNS. The J segment lost 9 bases and the V segment lost 5 bases, leaving 6 bases of the junction unmatched. CDR3 length: 15 residues. CDR3 in amino acids: CASSTWTGGSSPLHF. The CDR3 DNA follows: TGTGCCAGCAGTACTTGGACAGGGGGCAGTTCACCCCTCCACTTT.

The J gene is TRBJ2-3, the V gene TRBV19; a possible D gene is TRBD2 (5 bases). The V end was cut by 10 bases, the J end by 3 bases, with 17 bases between. Looked up from germline, CDR1 is LNHDA and CDR2 is SQIVND (reference sequence). The CDR3 has 14 amino acids. CDR3 sequence (DNA): TGTGCCACAAACGACCGGGAACGAACAGATACGCAGTATTTT. Protein: CATNDRERTDTQYF.

The chain combines TRBV6-1 with TRBJ1-2, with D perhaps TRBD1 (5 bases). V was pared by 2 bases and J by 4 bases, with 14 bases between. Germline-derived CDR1 and CDR2 are MNHNS and SASEGT. The CDR3 has 15 residues. The CDR3 bases are TGTGCCAGCAGTGAATCCCACGGACAAGGCTATGGCTACACCTTC. This codes for CASSESHGQGYGYTF.

The chain couples TRBV30 to TRBJ2-5, with D hard to call. This CDR3 region has 13 residues. V lost 2 bases and J lost 3, with 10 bases in between. Germline lookup yields CDR1 GTSNPN and CDR2 SVGIG (reference sequence). The CDR3 here is CAWSLTWEETQYF. CDR3 nucleotides: TGTGCCTGGAGTCTTACTTGGGAAGAGACCCAGTACTTC.

The chain links TRBV7-9 to TRBJ2-5, with 10 bases fitting TRBD2. There are 14 residues in the CDR3. The trim removed 3 bases at V and 5 bases at J, leaving 3 bases unmatched. Germline CDR1 reads SEHNR; CDR2 reads FQNEAQ (reference sequence). CDR3 DNA: TGTGCCAGCAGCTTGCTAGCGGGGGTTGAGACCCAGTACTTC. It encodes CASSLLAGVETQYF.

The genes are TRBV7-2 and TRBJ2-4; no reliable D call. The CDR3 consists of 13 residues. The V and J ends lost 3 bases and 0 bases respectively, with 3 bases between them. Germline CDR1 reads SGHTA; CDR2 reads FQGNSA. The CDR3 sequence is CASSFLAKNIQYF. The CDR3 nucleotides are TGTGCCAGCAGCTTCCTAGCCAAAAACATTCAGTACTTC.

This clone was counted a single time. This chain uses TRBV7-2 with TRBJ2-3; 7 bases agree with TRBD2. Trimming removed 2 bases from V and 4 bases from J; junction bases left unmatched: 12. Germline CDR1 is SGHTA and CDR2 is FQGNSA. The CDR3 spans 17 residues. Here the CDR3 DNA reads TGTGCCAGCAGCTTACGCGTTCCGGGGGGTAACCCAGATACGCAGTATTTT. It translates to CASSLRVPGGNPDTQYF.

The chain has TRBV25-1 and TRBJ2-3, with D uncertain. This CDR3 spans 12 amino acids. Germline V CDR1 and CDR2: MGHDK, SYGVNS. Between the trimmed V and J ends, which lost 4 bases and 5 bases, there was a span of 7 bases. CDR3 in amino acids: CASSARRDTQYF. The CDR3 DNA follows: TGTGCCAGCAGTGCTAGAAGAGATACGCAGTATTTT.

The CDR3 region has the DNA TGTGCCTGGAGTGTAAGGGCAGGGGGACATCAGCCCCAGCATTTT. This gives the protein CAWSVRAGGHQPQHF. V gene TRBV30 combines with J gene TRBJ1-5; 7 bases are a match to TRBD1. The V gene end was trimmed by 0 bases and the J gene end by 5 bases; junction bases not matched to a gene: 7. Germline CDR1 is GTSNPN and CDR2 is SVGIG (reference sequence). CDR3 length: 15 residues.

The chain has TRBV18 and TRBJ1-4; D not resolved. The CDR3 loop spans 14 amino acids. CDR1 and CDR2 from the germline V gene are KGHSH and LQKENI. The V end was cut by 3 bases, the J end by 2 bases, with 7 bases between. In DNA, the CDR3 is TGTGCCAGCTCACCGCAAGTGACTAATGAAAAACTGTTTTTT. Translated, it gives CASSPQVTNEKLFF.

The chain combines TRBV4-3 with TRBJ2-3, with 10 bases lining up with TRBD2. The germline V gene encodes CDR1 LGHNA and CDR2 YSLEER. V was pared by 1 base and J by 6 bases, with 7 bases of the junction left unmatched. CDR3 length: 16 residues. This chain's CDR3 is CASSQVAAGGQDTQYF. The CDR3 nucleotides read TGCGCCAGCAGCCAAGTTGCAGCGGGGGGGCAGGATACGCAGTATTTT.

The chain is built from TRBV5-8 and TRBJ1-2, with D uncertain. V lost 4 bases to trimming and J lost 8 bases, with 15 bases between them. Germline CDR1 SGHTS, CDR2 YDEGEE. The CDR3 consists of 13 residues. CDR3 in amino acids: CASSLDWGNGYTF. The CDR3 nucleotides read TGTGCCAGCAGCCTGGATTGGGGTAACGGCTACACCTTC. The full variable domain, rest sourced from reference TRBV5-8 and TRBJ1-2, is EAGVTQSPTHLIKTRGQQATLRCSPISGHTSVYWYQQALGLGLQFLLWYDEGEERNRGNFPPRFSGRQFPNYSSELNVNALELEDSALYLCASSLDWGNGYTFGSGTRLTVV.

CDR3 nucleotides: TGTGCCAGCAGTTGGGACATTGGAGACTATGGCTACACCTTC. Protein sequence: CASSWDIGDYGYTF. The chain joins TRBV7-2 to TRBJ1-2; maybe TRBD1 (6 bases). The germline V gene has CDR1 SGHTA and CDR2 FQGNSA. The CDR3 contains 14 residues. Trimming pared 6 bases from V and 3 bases from J, leaving 14 bases between.

This clone was observed a handful of times. The chain employs TRBV7-7 and TRBJ2-1, with 7 bases fitting TRBD1. CDR3 size: 13 residues. Germline CDR1 and CDR2: SSHAT and FNYEAQ (reference sequence). The junction had 6 bases not matched to a gene; V was cut back by 8 bases and J by 5 bases. The CDR3 spells CASSSDRNNEQFF. CDR3 in DNA: TGTGCCAGCTCCTCGGACAGGAACAATGAGCAGTTCTTC. Combining the CDR3 with reference TRBV7-7 and TRBJ2-1 gives the whole variable domain GAGVSQSPRYKVTKRGQDVTLRCDPISSHATLYWYQQALGQGPEFLTYFNYEAQPDKSGLPSDRFSAERPEGSISTLTIQRTEQRDSAMYRCASSSDRNNEQFFGPGTRLTVL.

The chain joins TRBV4-3 to TRBJ2-3, with 8 positions matching TRBD1. CDR1 is LGHNA, CDR2 YSLEER, per germline. J was trimmed by 4 bases and V by 0 bases; bases with no gene match: 6. CDR3 length: 16 residues. The CDR3 protein is CASSQDIGQGADTQYF. The CDR3 DNA sequence: TGCGCCAGCAGCCAAGATATCGGACAGGGCGCAGATACGCAGTATTTT.

V usage is TRBV2 and J usage is TRBJ2-1, with 12 bases that match TRBD2. CDR1 and CDR2 from the germline V gene are SNHLY and FYNNEI. The junction had 8 bases not matched to a gene; V was cut back by 4 bases and J by 7 bases. The CDR3 sequence is 16 residues long. Here the CDR3 DNA reads TGTGCCAGCAGTGGGCTAGCGGGGGGGCGTCGGAATGAGCAGTTCTTC. Translated: CASSGLAGGRRNEQFF.